This TCR beta chain was identified during a study of T cell clonality in common variable immunodeficiency. General observations from the study: Compared with healthy controls, CVID subjects showed increased TCRbeta clonality, mostly in about a third. The cause of increased CVID clonality remains unclear without subpopulation sequencing. CVID subjects shared fewer TCRbeta clones than healthy controls did.

Profiling relied on immunoSEQ multiplex PCR, and the TCRdb table lists in-frame clones only, not all of them. The data show approximately 64,000 clones, with none appearing a single time. Heparinized whole blood, roughly 4.5 to 8 ml, came from each donor. This clone was seen ten or more times. The antigen remains unidentified. The read terminates 3 residues before the CDR3 end, so the remaining end is supplied by the germline J gene. Per germline, CDR1 SGHRS and CDR2 YFSETQ. The V and J ends lost 2 bases and 6 bases respectively, with 14 bases between them. CDR3 length: 14 amino acids. The sequenced sample was peripheral blood mononuclear cells. This chain links TRBV5-1 with TRBJ1-1, with D tentatively TRBD1 (6 bases). The TCR originated in a person between 18 and 75 years old in good health. CDR3 DNA, as far as it was read: TGCGCCAGCAGCTTTGGTTTTGAGGGGGCTGAA. Residues: CASSFGFEGAE. The CDR3 in its entirety is CASSFGFEGAEAFF.